These 32 T cell receptor beta chains originate from one sample sequenced in a study of human T cells and chemical hapten exposure. Time point reported: patch test 1, 2 weeks after DPC sensitization. As to treatment: therapeutic diphenylcyclopropenone sensitization with weekly scalp DPC. TCRdb re-analysed the RACE reads in MiXCR, keeping a single row per CDR3 protein. This table holds about 120,000 distinct CDR3 sequences, roughly 13% found once. Material: whole blood, obtained in connection with sensitization to the hapten diphenylcyclopropenone (DPC). These receptors all stem from a man younger than 35 with alopecia areata. Some clones in this sample may be carry-over from other donors' samples.

This clonotype was found a few times. The chain is built from TRBV20-1 and TRBJ2-7, with 9 bases identical to TRBD2. V shed 8 bases, J shed 2 bases, and the junction held 4 bases outside the gene matches. Germline loops: CDR1 DFQATT, CDR2 SNEGSKA (reference sequence). This CDR3 comprises 12 residues. The CDR3 DNA sequence: TGCAGTACGCGGGAGGGTCCCTACGAGCAGTACTTC. Its translation is CSTREGPYEQYF.

This clonotype showed up just a few times. The chain recombines TRBV7-2 with TRBJ2-6; D gene uncertain. Germline loops: CDR1 SGHTA, CDR2 FQGNSA. The CDR3 consists of 16 residues. V dropped 3 bases and J dropped 0 bases, with 9 bases sitting between them. The CDR3 DNA follows: TGTGCCAGCAGCTTCCGGTCAAGCTCTGGGGCCAACGTCCTGACTTTC. It encodes CASSFRSSSGANVLTF.

This clonotype was detected a few times. V and J are TRBV4-3 and TRBJ1-6; weak D call: TRBD1 (6 bases). This CDR3 region has 15 residues. The germline V gene encodes CDR1 LGHNA and CDR2 YSLEER. Trimming took 4 bases from V and 7 from J, leaving 14 bases between them. The CDR3 here is CASSPKQTGNSPLHF. The CDR3 region has the DNA TGCGCCAGCAGCCCGAAGCAAACAGGGAATTCACCCCTCCACTTT.

The chain employs TRBV19 and TRBJ2-7; tentative D call: TRBD2 (7 bases). Germline V gene lookup returns CDR1 LNHDA and CDR2 SQIVND (reference sequence). Trimming removed 1 base at V and 5 bases at J, with 12 bases between. This CDR3 comprises 14 residues. CDR3 sequence reads: CASSIVGGADEQYF. Written as DNA, the CDR3 is TGTGCCAGTAGTATAGTGGGGGGGGCCGACGAGCAGTACTTC.

The chain uses TRBV12-3 or TRBV12-4 and TRBJ1-1; 8 bases fit TRBD1. The CDR3 runs 15 residues. Losses at the gene ends were 5 bases for V and 0 bases for J; bases not matched to a gene: 5. The CDR3 DNA follows: TGTGCCAGCAGTCCGACGGACAGGGTGAACACTGAAGCTTTCTTT. Translating gives CASSPTDRVNTEAFF.

This clonotype appeared a few times. The chain uses TRBV18 and TRBJ1-1; TRBD1 might be the D (5 bases). Trimming took off 3 bases at V and 5 bases at J, with 13 bases between the two ends. CDR1 is KGHSH, CDR2 LQKENI, per germline. The CDR3 length is 14 residues. This chain's CDR3 is CASSPPGGRTEAFF. CDR3 DNA sequence: TGTGCCAGCTCACCCCCGGGGGGTAGGACTGAAGCTTTCTTT.

This chain connects TRBV11-1 to TRBJ2-1; tentative D call: TRBD2 (5 bases). Trimming shortened V by 1 base and J by 8 bases, and 9 bases separated the two germline ends. Germline-derived CDR1 and CDR2 are SGHAT and FQDESV (reference sequence). This CDR3 has 13 residues. CDR3 region: CASSLGVEDEQFF. The DNA of the CDR3 is TGTGCCAGCAGCTTAGGGGTGGAGGATGAGCAGTTCTTC. The full variable domain, in which reference TRBV11-1 and TRBJ2-1 provide the parts outside the CDR3, is EAEVAQSPRYKITEKSQAVAFWCDPISGHATLYWYRQILGQGPELLVQFQDESVVDDSQLPKDRFSAERLKGVDSTLKIQPAELGDSAMYLCASSLGVEDEQFFGPGTRLTVL.

This clonotype appeared a few times. CDR3 nucleotide sequence: TGTGCCAGCAGCCCGATTACAGGAACCTTCGTTTACGAATCCCAAGAGACCCAGTACTTC. Amino acid sequence: CASSPITGTFVYESQETQYF. The rearrangement joins TRBV5-6 to TRBJ2-5; perhaps TRBD1 as D (5 bases). Germline loops: CDR1 SGHDT, CDR2 YYEEEE. The ends were cut back, 4 bases at V and 1 base at J, with 29 bases in the middle. CDR3 length: 20 residues.

The genes are TRBV7-9 and TRBJ2-3, with no clear D. CDR3 length equals 13 residues. Trimming removed 1 base at V and 3 bases at J, with 5 bases between. Germline CDR1 reads SEHNR; CDR2 reads FQNEAQ (reference sequence). The CDR3 loop reads CASSLVVTDTQYF. CDR3 DNA sequence: TGTGCCAGCAGCTTAGTAGTGACAGATACGCAGTATTTT.

In DNA form, the CDR3 reads TGCAGTGCGAAGAAGCCCCGGGGGGCTCACACAGATACGCAGTATTTT. Translating it yields CSAKKPRGAHTDTQYF. V usage is TRBV20-1 and J usage is TRBJ2-3, with D perhaps TRBD2 (7 bases). Per the germline V gene, CDR1 is DFQATT and CDR2 is SNEGSKA (reference sequence). V was shortened by 6 bases and J by 2 bases, with 21 bases between the two germline ends. The CDR3 is 16 amino acids.

This clonotype was recorded a few times. The V and J genes are TRBV7-9 and TRBJ1-1, with no clear D. Between the trimmed V and J ends, which lost 5 bases and 1 base, there was a span of 8 bases. The length of the CDR3 is 13 residues. CDR1 is SEHNR, CDR2 FQNEAQ, per germline (reference sequence). The CDR3 spells CASSAFGNTEAFF. The CDR3 DNA follows: TGTGCCAGCAGCGCATTTGGGAACACTGAAGCTTTCTTT. The complete variable domain, with remaining parts taken from reference TRBV7-9 and TRBJ1-1, reads DTGVSQNPRHKITKRGQNVTFRCDPISEHNRLYWYRQTLGQGPEFLTYFQNEAQLEKSRLLSDRFSAERPKGSFSTLEIQRTEQGDSAMYLCASSAFGNTEAFFGQGTRLTVV.

This clonotype has just a few counts. The V call is TRBV7-9, the J call TRBJ1-2; D may be TRBD1 (5 bases). The ends were cut back, 1 base at V and 4 bases at J, with 13 bases in the middle. The CDR3 runs to 15 residues. Looked up from germline, CDR1 is SEHNR and CDR2 is FQNEAQ (reference sequence). CDR3 coding DNA: TGTGCCAGCAGCTTAGTGGCAGGGAACTTCTATGGCTACACCTTC. As protein: CASSLVAGNFYGYTF. Supplemented by reference TRBV7-9 and TRBJ1-2, the full variable domain reads DTGVSQNPRHKITKRGQNVTFRCDPISEHNRLYWYRQTLGQGPEFLTYFQNEAQLEKSRLLSDRFSAERPKGSFSTLEIQRTEQGDSAMYLCASSLVAGNFYGYTFGSGTRLTVV.

This clonotype was seen a few times. The chain couples TRBV6-6 to TRBJ1-3; no reliable D call. The CDR3 sequence is 15 residues long. V dropped 3 bases and J dropped 4 bases, with 13 bases sitting between them. Looked up from germline, CDR1 is MNHNY and CDR2 is SVGAGI (reference sequence). The CDR3 is CASSYPEGSGNTIYF. DNA for the CDR3: TGTGCCAGCAGTTATCCCGAGGGTTCGGGAAACACCATATATTTT.

This clonotype was picked up a small number of times. The rearrangement uses TRBV18 and TRBJ1-5, with D maybe TRBD1 (6 bases). CDR1 is KGHSH and CDR2 is LQKENI in the germline V gene. The CDR3 contains 17 residues. Trimming removed 5 bases at V and 0 bases at J, with 17 bases between. The CDR3 spells CASSDYRAHYSNQPQHF. CDR3 DNA sequence: TGTGCCAGCTCAGACTACAGGGCCCACTATAGCAATCAGCCCCAGCATTTT.

This clonotype was detected many times. The chain is built from TRBV4-2 and TRBJ1-1; no clear D. CDR3 length: 15 residues. The V and J ends lost 0 bases and 0 bases respectively, with 8 bases between them. Germline CDR1 reads LGHNA; CDR2 reads YNFKEQ. The CDR3 protein is CASSQETRVNTEAFF. CDR3 nucleotides: TGTGCCAGCAGCCAAGAAACGAGAGTGAACACTGAAGCTTTCTTT.

This clonotype was counted a few times. The genes are TRBV7-3 and TRBJ2-5; 10 bases match TRBD1. V was pared by 5 bases and J by 5 bases, with 5 bases of the junction left unmatched. This CDR3 contains 14 residues. Per germline, CDR1 SGHTA and CDR2 FQGTGA. The CDR3 loop reads CASSPTGGIETQYF. The CDR3 nucleotides are TGTGCCAGCAGCCCGACAGGGGGCATTGAGACCCAGTACTTC.

V is TRBV7-6 and J is TRBJ2-1, with D perhaps being TRBD1 or TRBD2 (5 bases each). This CDR3 has 14 amino acids. The ends were cut back, 4 bases at V and 9 bases at J, with 16 bases in the middle. Germline values: CDR1 SGHVS, CDR2 FNYEAQ. Here the CDR3 reads CASSSTAGGPEQFF. The DNA for the CDR3 is TGTGCCAGCAGCTCAACCGCTGGGGGTCCTGAGCAGTTCTTC.

The chain combines TRBV12-3 or TRBV12-4 with TRBJ1-6, with D perhaps TRBD1 (5 bases). There are 14 residues in the CDR3. V gave up 3 bases and J gave up 10 bases, with 13 bases separating them. CDR3 loop: CASSLQGGGSPLHF. CDR3 bases: TGTGCCAGCAGTTTGCAGGGAGGCGGGTCACCCCTCCACTTT.

Here the CDR3 reads CASSQITGGQETQYF. In nucleotides, the CDR3 is TGTGCCAGCAGCCAAATTACAGGGGGCCAAGAGACCCAGTACTTC. The gene calls are TRBV3-1 and TRBJ2-5; TRBD1 matches at 8 bases. V lost 2 bases to trimming and J lost 1 base; unmatched junction nucleotides: 3. Germline V CDR1 and CDR2: LGHDT, YNNKEL (reference sequence). There are 15 residues in the CDR3.

The V and J genes are TRBV6-4 and TRBJ1-1, with 8 positions matching TRBD1. Germline assignment: CDR1 MRHNA and CDR2 SNTAGT. The V and J ends lost 8 bases and 0 bases, in that order; junction bases with no gene match: 5. There are 14 residues in the CDR3. The CDR3 sequence: CASYLTGVNTEAFF. The CDR3 DNA reads TGTGCCAGCTACTTGACAGGGGTGAACACTGAAGCTTTCTTT.

This clonotype has just a few counts. The chain joins TRBV2 to TRBJ1-2, with 8 bases fitting TRBD1. The V gene end was trimmed by 0 bases and the J gene end by 12 bases; junction bases not matched to a gene: 6. In germline, CDR1 is SNHLY, CDR2 FYNNEI. CDR3 length: 13 amino acids. The CDR3 loop is CASSEAGQGANTF. The CDR3 coding sequence is TGTGCCAGCAGTGAAGCCGGACAGGGAGCCAACACCTTC.

V usage is TRBV6-1 and J usage is TRBJ2-7; 10 bases match TRBD2. V lost 6 bases and J lost 3; bases outside the gene matches: 14. The CDR3 covers 17 residues. Germline values: CDR1 MNHNS, CDR2 SASEGT. CDR3 bases: TGTGCCAGCAGAGTAGCGGGGCTAGCGGGGGAAATCTACGAGCAGTACTTC. As protein: CASRVAGLAGEIYEQYF.

There are a few counts of this clonotype. This chain uses TRBV28 with TRBJ2-1; TRBD2 agrees at 9 bases. Losses at the gene ends were 5 bases for V and 5 bases for J; bases not matched to a gene: 10. From germline, CDR1 is MDHEN and CDR2 SYDVKM. The CDR3 consists of 16 residues. CDR3 nucleotides: TGTGCCAGCAGTCCCTTGGCGGGGGGGCCTGACAATGAGCAGTTCTTC. Protein product: CASSPLAGGPDNEQFF.

This clonotype was seen a handful of times. V is TRBV18 and J is TRBJ1-4; tentative D call: TRBD1 (6 bases). Deletions cut 2 bases from V and 7 bases from J, with 14 bases between. CDR3 length equals 15 residues. CDR1 KGHSH and CDR2 LQKENI come from the germline V gene. Here the CDR3 reads CASSPITGWSEKLFF. Written as DNA, the CDR3 is TGTGCCAGCTCACCAATCACAGGGTGGAGTGAAAAACTGTTTTTT.

This clonotype appeared a few times. The V call is TRBV5-6, the J call TRBJ2-7, with 10 bases fitting TRBD1. CDR1 SGHDT and CDR2 YYEEEE come from the germline V gene. With 1 base clipped from V and 6 bases from J, the junction kept 7 bases outside the gene matches. This CDR3 spans 15 amino acids. The CDR3 DNA follows: TGTGCCAGCAGCTTGTACCGACAGGGGGCCGGCGAGCAGTACTTC. Translation: CASSLYRQGAGEQYF.

Ten or more counts support this clonotype. The chain joins TRBV7-6 to TRBJ1-2; D gene unclear. Germline lookup yields CDR1 SGHVS and CDR2 FNYEAQ. The CDR3 totals 15 residues. Trimming left V 5 bases short and J 2 bases short, with 15 bases between. The CDR3, as DNA: TGTGCCAGCAGCCTAAACAGCGGGCCAAACTATGGCTACACCTTC. The encoded protein is CASSLNSGPNYGYTF.

This clonotype was counted only a few times. The V call is TRBV15, the J call TRBJ1-4; the match to TRBD1 covers 7 bases. The J segment lost 4 bases and the V segment lost 3 bases, leaving 11 bases of the junction unmatched. This CDR3 is built from 17 residues. Germline V gene sequence: CDR1 LNHNV, CDR2 YYDKDF (reference sequence). The CDR3 DNA reads TGTGCCACCAGCAGCCGTCCTTACAGGGGCCTTAATGAAAAACTGTTTTTT. Translating it yields CATSSRPYRGLNEKLFF.

This clonotype was detected a few times. The chain is built from TRBV6-2 or TRBV6-3 and TRBJ2-5; the D gene could be TRBD1 or TRBD2 (5 bases each). V was cut by 7 bases and J by 2 bases, with 14 bases left in between. The CDR3 sequence is 14 residues long. Per the germline V gene, CDR1 is MNHEY and CDR2 is SVGEGT. CDR3 sequence: CASKIEGPQETQYF. CDR3 DNA sequence: TGTGCCAGCAAAATCGAGGGACCGCAAGAGACCCAGTACTTC.

This clonotype was recorded many times. The V and J genes are TRBV7-3 and TRBJ1-6; tentatively, D is TRBD1 (5 bases). The CDR3 consists of 19 residues. V was trimmed by 4 bases and J by 2 bases, leaving 21 bases between them. Germline CDR1 reads SGHTA; CDR2 reads FQGTGA. CDR3 region: CASSSRVDGGITYNSPLHF. In DNA, the CDR3 is TGTGCCAGCAGCTCTAGGGTTGACGGGGGAATCACCTATAATTCACCCCTCCACTTT.

This clonotype was found a few times. The chain joins TRBV2 to TRBJ2-5; no firm D call. V dropped 5 bases and J dropped 4 bases, with 17 bases sitting between them. Per germline, CDR1 SNHLY and CDR2 FYNNEI. This CDR3 spans 15 amino acids. CDR3 sequence reads: CASSQDGTRRETQYF. CDR3 DNA: TGTGCCAGCAGTCAGGACGGAACAAGGCGAGAGACCCAGTACTTC.

The chain couples TRBV11-3 to TRBJ2-1; 12 nucleotides line up with TRBD1. The CDR3 sequence is 17 residues long. CDR1 and CDR2 from the germline V gene are SGHNT and YENEEA. Trimming removed 5 bases from V and 4 bases from J; junction bases left unmatched: 9. The CDR3 protein is CASSPPGQGAVYNEQFF. CDR3 DNA: TGTGCCAGCAGCCCACCGGGACAGGGGGCGGTTTACAATGAGCAGTTCTTC.

The chain couples TRBV3-1 to TRBJ1-2; unclear D gene. Germline V gives CDR1 LGHDT, CDR2 YNNKEL (reference sequence). The V and J ends lost 0 bases and 4 bases respectively, with 18 bases between them. The CDR3 extends over 17 amino acids. Here the CDR3 DNA reads TGTGCCAGCAGCCAAGATCGGGCCCCAGATAGTGGCTATGGCTACACCTTC. It is translated as CASSQDRAPDSGYGYTF.